This TCR beta chain is from a study of T cells after yellow fever vaccination. TCRdb fed the 5' RACE reads into MiXCR, producing one record per CDR3 protein. The data contain about 350,000 distinct CDR3 sequences, more than 9% of them singletons. General study points: Peak timing came faster in the weaker secondary response, day 5 versus 15. A small share of clonotypes appeared in both CD4 and CD8 compartments.

This clonotype was seen only a few times. What it recognizes is unknown. Germline V gene lookup returns CDR1 MNHNS and CDR2 SASEGT. The CDR3 is made up of 13 amino acids. V trimming: 6 bases; J trimming: 8 bases; junction bases outside the gene matches: 9. This TCR came from a young man who received the YFV17D yellow fever vaccine. The sequencing here drew on PBMCs, taken on the day of the first yellow fever vaccination. The V and J genes are TRBV6-1 and TRBJ1-2, with 7 positions matching TRBD1. The CDR3 region has the DNA TGTGCCAGCAGCGACCGACAGGGACAGGGCTACACCTTC. Its protein product is CASSDRQGQGYTF.